These 32 T cell receptor beta chains were all obtained from the same sample, sequenced in a study of radiotherapy plus CTLA-4 blockade in lung cancer. Assay: immunoSEQ multiplex PCR; the TCRdb copy retains only in-frame clones and omits some. The profile shows 70,000 to 90,000 clones, around 87% of them singletons. The starting material was peripheral blood, obtained from a patient treated with radiotherapy plus ipilimumab. The source of these receptors is a human donor with non-small cell lung cancer who had stable disease on radiotherapy plus ipilimumab.

Regarding this clone: Its ends do not fully match the called genes, so a read error is possible. The rearrangement joins TRBV14 to TRBJ1-6; D is unclear. The germline V gene has CDR1 SGHDN and CDR2 FVKESK. This CDR3 has 14 amino acids. This CDR3 is CASSQEGKGSPPHF. The CDR3, as DNA: TGTGCCAGCAGCCAAGAAGGGAAGGGTTCACCCCCCCACTTT.

This rearrangement joins TRBV11-2 to TRBJ1-2; D remains unclear. CDR1 and CDR2 (germline): SGHAT, FQNNGV. The CDR3 length is 14 residues. Trimming stripped 5 bases from V and 5 bases from J, with 15 bases between. Here the CDR3 reads CASSPLGSLYGYTF. CDR3 in DNA: TGTGCCAGCAGCCCGCTGGGGAGCCTATATGGCTACACCTTC.

The chain couples TRBV27 to TRBJ2-1; 8 bases fit TRBD1. After removal of 5 bases from V and 1 base from J, the junction contained 4 bases not matched to a gene. The CDR3 length is 15 residues. CDR1 is MNHEY and CDR2 is SMNVEV in the germline V gene (reference sequence). CDR3 DNA: TGTGCCAGCAGTATCGACAGGGGATCCTACAATGAGCAGTTCTTC. It yields the protein CASSIDRGSYNEQFF.

The J gene is TRBJ1-1, the V gene TRBV18, with D tentatively TRBD1 (5 bases). Germline V gives CDR1 KGHSH, CDR2 LQKENI. Trimming took 2 bases from V and 5 from J, leaving 9 bases between them. This CDR3 comprises 13 residues. The CDR3 sequence is CASSPREGTEAFF. The CDR3 DNA reads TGTGCCAGCTCACCAAGAGAGGGGACTGAAGCTTTCTTT. The full variable domain, completed using reference TRBV18 and TRBJ1-1, is NAGVMQNPRHLVRRRGQEARLRCSPMKGHSHVYWYRQLPEEGLKFMVYLQKENIIDESGMPKERFSAEFPKEGPSILRIQQVVRGDSAAYFCASSPREGTEAFFGQGTRLTVV.

The chain is built from TRBV18 and TRBJ1-4; the D gene is possibly TRBD1 (5 bases). The CDR3 totals 14 residues. Between the trimmed V and J ends, which lost 1 base and 8 bases, there was a span of 11 bases. CDR1 KGHSH and CDR2 LQKENI come from the germline V gene. The CDR3 DNA follows: TGTGCCAGCTCACCACTGGGGGTTATAGAAAAACTGTTTTTT. Translation gives CASSPLGVIEKLFF.

The rearrangement links TRBV7-9 to TRBJ2-1, with D perhaps TRBD1 (5 bases). Between the trimmed V and J ends, which lost 7 bases and 0 bases, there was a span of 13 bases. This CDR3 contains 15 residues. The germline gives CDR1 SEHNR, CDR2 FQNEAQ (reference sequence). CDR3 amino acids: CASTVGADSYNEQFF. DNA for the CDR3: TGTGCCAGCACCGTAGGGGCAGACTCCTACAATGAGCAGTTCTTC.

This chain joins TRBV9 and TRBJ1-6, with D hard to call. The CDR3 spans 16 residues. CDR1 and CDR2 from the germline V gene are SGDLS and YYNGEE. The V and J ends lost 3 bases and 5 bases respectively, with 15 bases between them. CDR3 residues: CASSALGRSDNSPLHF. CDR3 DNA sequence: TGTGCCAGCAGCGCCCTTGGCAGGTCCGATAATTCACCCCTCCACTTT.

V usage is TRBV6-5 and J usage is TRBJ2-2; D ambiguous. The V end lost 2 bases, the J end lost 3 bases, and 4 bases lay between the germline ends. This CDR3 is built from 13 residues. Germline V gene sequence: CDR1 MNHEY, CDR2 SVGAGI. CDR3 sequence: CASSYEDTGELFF. In DNA, the CDR3 is TGTGCCAGCAGTTACGAGGACACCGGGGAGCTGTTTTTT.

The J gene is TRBJ2-7, the V gene TRBV2; 7 bases align to TRBD1. Germline V lookup: CDR1 SNHLY, CDR2 FYNNEI. The CDR3 is made up of 15 amino acids. V was pared by 10 bases and J by 0 bases, with 12 bases of the junction left unmatched. In DNA form, the CDR3 reads TGTGCCACTAGAGGACAGGTCGGAAGCTCCTACGAGCAGTACTTC. Translated: CATRGQVGSSYEQYF.

The V gene is TRBV20-1, the J gene TRBJ2-1; D remains unclear. Trimming shortened V by 4 bases and J by 8 bases, and 9 bases separated the two germline ends. The germline CDR1 and CDR2 sequences are DFQATT and SNEGSKA (reference sequence). The CDR3 covers 11 residues. The CDR3 sequence is CSATLSDEQFF. CDR3 in DNA: TGCAGTGCTACACTATCCGATGAGCAGTTCTTC.

The V call is TRBV28, the J call TRBJ1-1; D uncertain. V was clipped by 2 bases and J by 4 bases, with 8 bases between them. Germline assignment: CDR1 MDHEN and CDR2 SYDVKM. The CDR3 has 13 amino acids. The DNA of the CDR3 is TGTGCCAGCAGTTTACCTAGGTTCACTGAAGCTTTCTTT. This gives the protein CASSLPRFTEAFF.

CDR3 nucleotides: TGTGCCAGCAGCATTCAGAGACAGGGGGGAGAGACCCAGTACTTC. The encoded protein is CASSIQRQGGETQYF. The chain employs TRBV5-4 and TRBJ2-5; 9 bases line up with TRBD1. This CDR3 is 15 amino acids long. V shed 4 bases and J 4 bases; nucleotides not matched to a gene: 8. Germline V lookup: CDR1 SGHNT, CDR2 YYREEE (reference sequence).

This clone was observed a few times. The chain has TRBV28 and TRBJ1-1, with D unresolved. The CDR3 extends over 12 amino acids. With 4 bases removed from V and 11 bases from J, the gap between germline ends came to 14 bases. Looked up from germline, CDR1 is MDHEN and CDR2 is SYDVKM. Written as DNA, the CDR3 is TGTGCCAGCAGTTCCGCCGTCTGGGAGGCTTTCTTT. This sequence encodes CASSSAVWEAFF.

The chain uses TRBV5-1 and TRBJ2-7; D uncertain. Between the trimmed V and J ends, which lost 6 bases and 4 bases, there was a span of 23 bases. The V gene's germline CDR1 is SGHRS and CDR2 YFSETQ. This CDR3 region has 16 residues. DNA for the CDR3: TGCGCCAGCATAGTAAACGGACGGATCCCTTCTTACGAGCAGTACTTC. Translation gives CASIVNGRIPSYEQYF.

V gene TRBV6-1 combines with J gene TRBJ1-5; 9 bases line up with TRBD1. Trimming removed 5 bases from V and 6 bases from J; junction bases left unmatched: 5. There are 14 residues in the CDR3. Germline CDR1 and CDR2: MNHNS and SASEGT. The CDR3 region is CASSWGQGFQPQHF. Written as DNA, the CDR3 is TGTGCCAGCAGTTGGGGACAGGGATTTCAGCCCCAGCATTTT.

The CDR3 protein is CASSLVGAETQYF. CDR3 coding DNA: TGTGCCAGCAGCTTGGTGGGTGCAGAGACCCAGTACTTC. V is TRBV5-4 and J is TRBJ2-5; D not resolved. In germline, CDR1 is SGHNT, CDR2 YYREEE (reference sequence). Trimming stripped 0 bases from V and 4 bases from J, with 7 bases between. There are 13 residues in the CDR3.

This chain connects TRBV11-3 to TRBJ2-7; D ambiguous. CDR1 SGHNT and CDR2 YENEEA come from the germline V gene. Trimming removed 4 bases at V and 2 bases at J, with 15 bases between. The CDR3 length is 15 residues. Here the CDR3 DNA reads TGTGCCAGCAGCTCCGGTGACGGTCTTCCCTACGAGCAGTACTTC. It codes for CASSSGDGLPYEQYF.

This sequence joins TRBV18 and TRBJ2-4; D gene uncertain. Trimming pared 5 bases from V and 8 bases from J, leaving 10 bases between. Germline-derived CDR1 and CDR2 are KGHSH and LQKENI. This CDR3 has 12 amino acids. The CDR3 DNA sequence: TGTGCCAGCTCAGATCTCTGGGACATTCAGTACTTC. Encoded protein: CASSDLWDIQYF.

This chain uses TRBV5-1 with TRBJ1-1; D remains unclear. The CDR3 is made up of 16 amino acids. Trimming stripped 0 bases from V and 1 base from J, with 13 bases between. The germline gives CDR1 SGHRS, CDR2 YFSETQ. The CDR3 nucleotides read TGCGCCAGCAGCTTGGATCCAGACCTACGGAACACTGAAGCTTTCTTT. It encodes CASSLDPDLRNTEAFF.

This chain connects TRBV7-9 to TRBJ1-2, with 9 nucleotides matching TRBD1. Germline V lookup: CDR1 SEHNR, CDR2 FQNEAQ (reference sequence). V gave up 2 bases and J gave up 12 bases; unmatched junction bases: 7. The CDR3 runs 13 residues. CDR3 DNA: TGTGCCAGCAGCTTAAATGGACAGGGGCCGAACACCTTC. It translates to CASSLNGQGPNTF.

This sequence joins TRBV25-1 and TRBJ1-3; TRBD1 matches at 7 bases. V dropped 5 bases and J dropped 5; count of bases not matched to a gene: 3. The CDR3 contains 13 residues. Germline lookup yields CDR1 MGHDK and CDR2 SYGVNS. This CDR3 reads CASSQGGRNTIYF. DNA of the CDR3: TGTGCCAGCAGTCAAGGGGGCCGAAACACCATATATTTT. The whole variable domain, remainder taken from reference TRBV25-1 and TRBJ1-3, is EADIYQTPRYLVIGTGKKITLECSQTMGHDKMYWYQQDPGMELHLIHYSYGVNSTEKGDLSSESTVSRIRTEHFPLTLESARPSHTSQYLCASSQGGRNTIYFGEGSWLTVV.

The chain carries TRBV5-8 and TRBJ1-3, with D tentatively TRBD1 (5 bases). The V gene lost 8 bases and the J gene lost 2 bases, with 20 bases spanning the gap. The V gene's germline CDR1 is SGHTS and CDR2 YDEGEE. This CDR3 spans 16 amino acids. As DNA, the CDR3 is TGTGCCAGTCCCAGGGATTGGGCGAAACCTGGAAACACCATATATTTT. Translating gives CASPRDWAKPGNTIYF.

V is TRBV5-4 and J is TRBJ2-2, with 13 nucleotides matching TRBD2. Trimming removed 4 bases from V and 5 bases from J; junction bases left unmatched: 8. This CDR3 has 17 residues. Per the germline V gene, CDR1 is SGHNT and CDR2 is YYREEE (reference sequence). The CDR3 sequence is CASSQTSGGSPTGELFF. The CDR3, as DNA: TGTGCCAGCAGCCAGACTAGCGGGGGGTCCCCTACCGGGGAGCTGTTTTTT.

This rearrangement joins TRBV6-4 to TRBJ2-2; no clear D. CDR3 length: 13 amino acids. Germline CDR1 is MRHNA and CDR2 is SNTAGT. The V end lost 5 bases, the J end lost 4 bases, and 8 bases lay between the germline ends. CDR3 residues: CASSPDATGELFF. The CDR3 DNA reads as TGTGCCAGCAGTCCCGACGCCACCGGGGAGCTGTTTTTT.

The chain uses TRBV6-1 and TRBJ2-6, with D unresolved. With 10 bases removed from V and 4 bases from J, the gap between germline ends came to 17 bases. Germline lookup yields CDR1 MNHNS and CDR2 SASEGT. This CDR3 has 15 amino acids. The CDR3 coding sequence is TGTGCCACAAAAAGGGATTCCTGGGGGGCCAACGTCCTGACTTTC. This codes for CATKRDSWGANVLTF.

The rearrangement joins TRBV5-1 to TRBJ2-5; TRBD2 matches 9 bases. Germline CDR1 reads SGHRS; CDR2 reads YFSETQ. The CDR3 length is 15 residues. Trimming took 0 bases from V and 2 from J; bases not matched to a gene: 2. The DNA for the CDR3 is TGCGCCAGCAGCTTGGTAGCGGGGGTTCAAGAGACCCAGTACTTC. Translation: CASSLVAGVQETQYF. The full variable domain, completed using reference TRBV5-1 and TRBJ2-5, is KAGVTQTPRYLIKTRGQQVTLSCSPISGHRSVSWYQQTPGQGLQFLFEYFSETQRNKGNFPGRFSGRQFSNSRSEMNVSTLELGDSALYLCASSLVAGVQETQYFGPGTRLLVL.

The chain links TRBV5-1 to TRBJ2-5; D gene uncertain. V lost 2 bases, J lost 6 bases, and 20 bases lay in between. CDR1 is SGHRS and CDR2 is YFSETQ in the germline V gene. This CDR3 comprises 16 residues. The DNA of the CDR3 is TGCGCCAGCAGCTTAGGCTCGGCAGGTGGTAGGAAGACCCAGTACTTC. This translates into CASSLGSAGGRKTQYF.

The J gene is TRBJ2-1, the V gene TRBV10-2; 13 nucleotides align to TRBD2. The CDR3 extends over 18 amino acids. J gave up 5 bases and V 2 bases, and 9 bases lay outside the gene matches. CDR1 and CDR2 from the germline V gene are WSHSY and SAAADI. CDR3 nucleotide sequence: TGCGCCAGCAGTGAGGATTCGGGACTAGCGGGACCTAACAATGAGCAGTTCTTC. Translated, it gives CASSEDSGLAGPNNEQFF.

As concerns this clone: The CDR3 ends on some other residue instead of the conserved phenylalanine or tryptophan, so this is likely a read error. The limits of the CDR3 on the DNA are not certain, so only TCRdb's listed CDR3 is given. The chain is built from TRBV28 and TRBJ1-2. The CDR3 is 9 amino acids in total, end residues counted. Germline V gene sequence: CDR1 MDHEN, CDR2 SYDVKM. This CDR3 is CATQAPRPV.

The chain joins TRBV27 to TRBJ2-1; TRBD2 aligns across 14 bases. J lost 5 bases, V lost 5 bases, and 17 bases had no gene match. Germline CDR1 MNHEY, CDR2 SMNVEV (reference sequence). There are 20 residues in the CDR3. In DNA form, the CDR3 reads TGTGCCAGCAGTCCCAGACAGGGACTAGCGGGGGCCTCCGTTGACAATGAGCAGTTCTTC. Translating it yields CASSPRQGLAGASVDNEQFF.

The CDR3 coding sequence is TGTGCCAGCAGTTTGAGGGGCCATGAGCAGTTCTTC. Encoded protein: CASSLRGHEQFF. V gene TRBV27 combines with J gene TRBJ2-1, with D perhaps assigned TRBD1 or TRBD2 (5 bases each). The CDR3 contains 12 residues. Germline CDR1 MNHEY, CDR2 SMNVEV (reference sequence). V lost 3 bases and J 8 bases, leaving 8 bases between the germline ends.

The chain links TRBV5-8 to TRBJ1-2, with 9 bases lining up with TRBD1. J gave up 8 bases and V 1 base, and 6 bases lay outside the gene matches. CDR3 length equals 14 residues. The V gene's germline CDR1 is SGHTS and CDR2 YDEGEE. The CDR3 loop is CASSLNRGRGGYTF. Here the CDR3 DNA reads TGTGCCAGCAGCTTGAACAGGGGGCGCGGGGGCTACACCTTC.